Each of the 21 T cell receptor beta chains below was sequenced from the same sample in a study of cytomegalovirus exposure and HLA in healthy donors (dated 2017 in TCRdb). The library was obtained by the immunoSEQ multiplex PCR assay. For the multiplex PCR, a mixture combining 60 forward primers for TCR Vbeta segments and 13 reverse primers for TCR Jbeta segments was used. Entries here come from immuneACCESS through TCRdb and include only in-frame sequences with V and J called. Some clones fail to appear in such tables; in the studies checked, an unresolved V gene covers under half of the shortfall, and the cause of the remainder is unknown. In this sample the table shows roughly 180,000 clones, 77% of which occur a single time. Clones ranked in the top ten supply approximately 1.4% of the sample. Sequencing input: PBMCs. These TCRs come from a young man in good health and CMV-seronegative.

This clone was detected only once. The chain joins TRBV7-9 to TRBJ1-5; 12 bases match TRBD1. This CDR3 is 16 amino acids long. Germline CDR1 is SEHNR and CDR2 is FQNEAQ (reference sequence). The V segment lost 6 bases and the J segment 8 bases; nucleotides outside the gene matches: 11. The CDR3 region has the DNA TGTGCCAGCAGTAGAGCCGGGACAGGGGGCCGGGAGCCCCAGCATTTT. It is translated as CASSRAGTGGREPQHF.

V and J are TRBV6-5 and TRBJ1-1; D is unclear. Germline V CDR1 and CDR2: MNHEY, SVGAGI. V was cut by 2 bases and J by 0 bases, with 7 bases left in between. This CDR3 comprises 14 residues. The CDR3 DNA reads TGTGCCAGCAGTTACAGAGACATGAACACTGAAGCTTTCTTT. This translates into CASSYRDMNTEAFF.

V and J are TRBV2 and TRBJ1-5; tentatively, D is TRBD1 (5 bases). Trimming took off 11 bases at V and 0 bases at J, with 11 bases between the two ends. This CDR3 spans 13 amino acids. CDR1 and CDR2 from the germline V gene are SNHLY and FYNNEI. CDR3 bases: TGTGCCGGGGGGTTTTTTAGCAATCAGCCCCAGCATTTT. The encoded protein is CAGGFFSNQPQHF.

The V and J genes are TRBV18 and TRBJ2-3, with D possibly matching TRBD1 (6 bases). V lost 3 bases and J 0 bases, leaving 13 bases between the germline ends. CDR3 size: 16 residues. CDR1 and CDR2 (germline): KGHSH, LQKENI. CDR3 loop: CASSPPQGFSTDTQYF. DNA for the CDR3: TGTGCCAGCTCACCTCCACAGGGCTTCAGCACAGATACGCAGTATTTT. The full variable domain, rest sourced from reference TRBV18 and TRBJ2-3, is NAGVMQNPRHLVRRRGQEARLRCSPMKGHSHVYWYRQLPEEGLKFMVYLQKENIIDESGMPKERFSAEFPKEGPSILRIQQVVRGDSAAYFCASSPPQGFSTDTQYFGPGTRLTVL.

The chain recombines TRBV5-1 with TRBJ2-7, with D possibly TRBD2 on 6 matching bases. The V and J ends lost 4 bases and 3 bases respectively, with 14 bases between them. Looked up from germline, CDR1 is SGHRS and CDR2 is YFSETQ. This CDR3 spans 14 amino acids. The CDR3 region has the DNA TGCGCCAGCAGCCTCATGCTGGGAGGCTACGAGCAGTACTTC. Translating gives CASSLMLGGYEQYF.

The chain couples TRBV6-1 to TRBJ1-1; no definite D call. Germline V gene sequence: CDR1 MNHNS, CDR2 SASEGT. CDR3 length: 15 residues. Trimming took off 4 bases at V and 4 bases at J, with 16 bases between the two ends. CDR3 in amino acids: CASSGGVRVGTEAFF. The DNA for the CDR3 is TGTGCCAGCAGTGGCGGGGTTCGGGTTGGCACTGAAGCTTTCTTT.

Comments on this clone: Germline and junction disagree at one end, which may indicate a read error. The chain carries TRBV2 and TRBJ1-1; TRBD1 might be the D (6 bases). Germline V lookup: CDR1 SNHLY, CDR2 FYNNEI. This CDR3 comprises 14 residues. The chain's CDR3 is CASREGQLNTEAFF. CDR3 bases: TGTGCCAGCAGAGAAGGACAGTTGAACACTGAAGCTTTCTTT. Looking up the rest from reference TRBV2 and TRBJ1-1 gives the full variable domain: EPEVTQTPSHQVTQMGQEVILRCVPISNHLYFYWYRQILGQKVEFLVSFYNNEISEKSEIFDDQFSVERPDGSNFTLKIRSTKLEDSAMYFCASREGQLNTEAFFGQGTRLTVV.

The chain combines TRBV6-5 with TRBJ2-5; D possibly corresponds to TRBD1 (6 bases). The germline V gene encodes CDR1 MNHEY and CDR2 SVGAGI. V was trimmed by 2 bases and J by 6 bases, leaving 19 bases between them. This CDR3 is built from 16 residues. The CDR3 is CASSYLPQGNRKTQYF. As DNA, the CDR3 is TGTGCCAGCAGTTACCTGCCACAGGGAAACCGCAAGACCCAGTACTTC.

The rearrangement uses TRBV6-5 and TRBJ2-7; perhaps D is TRBD1 or TRBD2 (5 bases each). With the DNA end fitting TRBJ2-5 better, the J assignment may be wrong. From germline, CDR1 is MNHEY and CDR2 SVGAGI. The CDR3 is made up of 14 amino acids. CDR3 DNA: TGTGCCAGCAGTTACTCGACTAAGGGGGAGACCCAGTACTTC. This translates into CASSYSTKGETQYF.

The chain combines TRBV27 with TRBJ1-5; D is undetermined. The V gene's germline CDR1 is MNHEY and CDR2 SMNVEV (reference sequence). V shed 6 bases and J shed 8 bases, with 17 bases lying between them. The CDR3 consists of 14 residues. The CDR3 bases are TGTGCCAGCAGGCCCAGCGGCACCGTTAAGCCCCAGCATTTT. As protein: CASRPSGTVKPQHF.

This chain joins TRBV11-3 and TRBJ2-5; perhaps TRBD1 as D (6 bases). CDR1 is SGHNT and CDR2 is YENEEA in the germline V gene. The CDR3 runs to 13 residues. The V end was cut by 1 base, the J end by 11 bases, with 14 bases between. CDR3 nucleotide sequence: TGTGCCAGCAGCTTAGCCAAAACAGGGACGCAGTACTTC. Encoded protein: CASSLAKTGTQYF.

This clone was detected only once. The rearrangement joins TRBV7-8 to TRBJ2-3, with 11 bases that match TRBD2. CDR1 is SGHVS and CDR2 is FQNEAQ in the germline V gene. The junction had 17 bases not matched to a gene; V was cut back by 6 bases and J by 3 bases. CDR3 size: 19 residues. CDR3 in amino acids: CASRPRGLAGGGVTDTQYF. In nucleotides, the CDR3 is TGTGCCAGCAGGCCCCGAGGCCTAGCGGGAGGAGGGGTAACAGATACGCAGTATTTT.

This CDR3 is CASSWDIQDTQYF. CDR3 in DNA: TGTGCCAGCAGCTGGGACATCCAAGATACGCAGTATTTT. This chain uses TRBV11-3 with TRBJ2-3; D is perhaps TRBD1 (6 bases). The CDR3 has 13 residues. V lost 4 bases to trimming and J lost 5 bases, with 10 bases between them. CDR1 SGHNT and CDR2 YENEEA come from the germline V gene.

Comment on this clone: The junction departs from germline at one end; a sequencing error may be responsible. The rearrangement links TRBV11-2 to TRBJ1-2; a possible D gene is TRBD1 (6 bases). CDR1 is SGHAT, CDR2 FQNNGV, per germline. This CDR3 is 13 amino acids long. CDR3 in DNA: TGTGCCGGCAGGCCCTGGGGGCGATATGGCTACACCTTC. Its protein is CAGRPWGRYGYTF.

Comments on this clone: Within the sample, other DNA sequences also encode this same CDR3. The chain joins TRBV27 to TRBJ2-7; D is possibly TRBD1 (7 bases). Germline-derived CDR1 and CDR2 are MNHEY and SMNVEV (reference sequence). There are 13 residues in the CDR3. V lost 3 bases to trimming and J lost 4 bases, with 10 bases between them. CDR3 sequence: CASSFSGGYEQYF. The CDR3 region has the DNA TGTGCCAGCAGTTTCTCAGGGGGGTACGAGCAGTACTTC.

V is TRBV4-2 and J is TRBJ2-7; 12 positions agree with TRBD2. The CDR3 runs to 17 residues. V lost 4 bases and J lost 4; bases outside the gene matches: 11. Germline V CDR1 and CDR2: LGHNA, YNFKEQ. CDR3 bases: TGTGCCAGCAGCCGTAAGACTAGCGGGGGATCCGGGTACGAGCAGTACTTC. Translated: CASSRKTSGGSGYEQYF.

The V and J genes are TRBV5-6 and TRBJ1-1, with TRBD1 matching over 9 bases. The V segment lost 4 bases and the J segment 1 base; nucleotides outside the gene matches: 11. The CDR3 is 17 amino acids. Germline CDR1 SGHDT, CDR2 YYEEEE. The CDR3 region is CASSPTGQGLRNTEAFF. The CDR3 DNA is TGTGCCAGCAGCCCAACCGGACAGGGGTTAAGGAACACTGAAGCTTTCTTT.

This clone was observed a few times. This sequence joins TRBV19 and TRBJ1-4, with D hard to call. Germline CDR1 and CDR2: LNHDA and SQIVND (reference sequence). CDR3 size: 17 residues. The V end lost 1 base, the J end lost 2 bases, and 14 bases lay between the germline ends. CDR3 DNA sequence: TGTGCCAGTAGTATAGGCTCAGGCCCGTTTACTAATGAAAAACTGTTTTTT. Its translation is CASSIGSGPFTNEKLFF.

CDR3 protein: CASSMGEGAQETQYF. CDR3 sequence (DNA): TGTGCCAGTAGTATGGGAGAGGGGGCCCAAGAGACCCAGTACTTC. J is TRBJ2-5 and V is TRBV19; TRBD1 agrees at 7 bases. This CDR3 spans 15 amino acids. J was trimmed by 1 base and V by 3 bases; bases with no gene match: 5. Germline V gene sequence: CDR1 LNHDA, CDR2 SQIVND (reference sequence).

The chain employs TRBV30 and TRBJ2-5; 8 bases fit TRBD2. The ends lost 2 bases at V and 5 bases at J; junction bases unmatched: 10. The germline gives CDR1 GTSNPN, CDR2 SVGIG (reference sequence). The CDR3 has 15 residues. The CDR3 DNA is TGTGCCTGGAGTCCATTGGGCGGGGGGTCGGAGACCCAGTACTTC. Protein: CAWSPLGGGSETQYF. The variable domain in full, completed from reference TRBV30 and TRBJ2-5, reads SQTIHQWPATLVQPVGSPLSLECTVEGTSNPNLYWYRQAAGRGLQLLFYSVGIGQISSEVPQNLSASRPQDRQFILSSKKLLLSDSGFYLCAWSPLGGGSETQYFGPGTRLLVL.

This chain joins TRBV2 and TRBJ2-5; 11 bases fit TRBD2. This CDR3 has 17 amino acids. CDR1 and CDR2 from the germline V gene are SNHLY and FYNNEI. J gave up 4 bases and V 0 bases, and 7 bases lay outside the gene matches. The CDR3 loop is CASSEARLAGTGETQYF. The CDR3 DNA is TGTGCCAGCAGTGAAGCAAGACTAGCGGGGACCGGAGAGACCCAGTACTTC.